The T cell receptor (beta chain) described here comes from a study of early T cells in non-severe SARS-CoV-2 infection. Looking at the study overall: Sequencing targeted bulk RNA from unsorted whole blood, leaving chains unpaired. Study observations and caveats: The matching step, a VDJdb search, favored anti-spike CD8 responses and missed private and CD4 specificities.

In regard to this clonotype: Its antigen is unknown.

cDNA molecules, individually, were tagged with unique molecular identifiers. One entry per CDR3 protein results from TCRdb running MiXCR on the 5' RACE reads. The sample comprises roughly 43,000 distinct CDR3 sequences, approximately 22% of which are singletons, and roughly 4.6% rests with the top ten. The sequencing here drew on whole blood, taken at baseline. This clonotype originated in an adult who was a healthcare worker with PCR-confirmed SARS-CoV-2 infection or an uninfected control (not recorded which).

CDR3 in amino acids: CASSFPDRFVDEQFF. DNA for the CDR3: TGTGCCAGCAGCTTTCCGGACAGGTTTGTCGATGAGCAGTTCTTC. This chain connects TRBV5-6 to TRBJ2-1, with 7 bases matching TRBD1. The length of the CDR3 is 15 residues. The germline gives CDR1 SGHDT, CDR2 YYEEEE. Losses at the gene ends were 2 bases for V and 8 bases for J; bases not matched to a gene: 10. Drawing the rest from reference TRBV5-6 and TRBJ2-1, the complete variable domain is DAGVTQSPTHLIKTRGQQVTLRCSPKSGHDTVSWYQQALGQGPQFIFQYYEEEERQRGNFPDRFSGHQFPNYSSELNVNALLLGDSALYLCASSFPDRFVDEQFFGPGTRLTVL.